These 32 T cell receptor beta chains were all obtained from the same sample, sequenced in a study of CD8 T cells in Susac syndrome. Random hexamers primed reverse transcription of about 0.5 to 1 ug RNA. TCRdb processed the immunoSEQ multiplex PCR reads anew with MiXCR; each CDR3 protein has one entry. The sample includes approximately 80,000 distinct CDR3 sequences, 94% of them seen just once. Sequences were obtained from CD8+ T cells from PBMCs. Receptors originate from a human donor with Susac syndrome.

This chain uses TRBV5-6 with TRBJ2-3; D possibly corresponds to TRBD1 (5 bases). CDR1 SGHDT and CDR2 YYEEEE come from the germline V gene. V dropped 6 bases and J dropped 6 bases, with 11 bases sitting between them. The CDR3 extends over 12 amino acids. The CDR3 protein is CASKGPTDTQYF. The CDR3 DNA reads as TGTGCCAGCAAGGGGCCAACGGATACGCAGTATTTT.

The rearrangement uses TRBV28 and TRBJ1-1; 7 bases are a match to TRBD1. V dropped 6 bases and J dropped 3; count of bases not matched to a gene: 7. The CDR3 has 14 amino acids. Germline CDR1 is MDHEN and CDR2 is SYDVKM. Written as DNA, the CDR3 is TGTGCCAGCAGACCCGATACAGGGGACACTGAAGCTTTCTTT. Protein product: CASRPDTGDTEAFF.

The chain links TRBV9 to TRBJ2-3, with D possibly TRBD2 on 5 matching bases. CDR1 SGDLS and CDR2 YYNGEE come from the germline V gene. This CDR3 has 16 amino acids. Trimming took off 0 bases at V and 0 bases at J, with 11 bases between the two ends. In nucleotides, the CDR3 is TGTGCCAGCAGCGTAGACCCGGGAACTAGCACAGATACGCAGTATTTT. It specifies CASSVDPGTSTDTQYF.

For the CDR3, the DNA is TGTGCCAGCAGTGACTCGTCGGATAGCACTGAAGCTTTCTTT. Translated, it gives CASSDSSDSTEAFF. The chain couples TRBV6-4 to TRBJ1-1; D gene uncertain. CDR1 MRHNA and CDR2 SNTAGT come from the germline V gene. This CDR3 has 14 residues. Trimming cost V 0 bases and J 4 bases, with 9 bases left between them.

The chain carries TRBV11-1 and TRBJ2-7, with D unresolved. V was trimmed by 6 bases and J by 2 bases, leaving 5 bases between them. CDR1 SGHAT and CDR2 FQDESV come from the germline V gene (reference sequence). The CDR3 runs 11 residues. The CDR3 spells CASSWAYEQYF. The CDR3 bases are TGTGCCAGCAGTTGGGCCTACGAGCAGTACTTC.

The chain employs TRBV4-1 and TRBJ2-5, with TRBD2 matching 13 bases. Per the germline V gene, CDR1 is MGHRA and CDR2 is YSYEKL. V was pared by 4 bases and J by 5 bases, with 7 bases of the junction left unmatched. The CDR3 is 16 residues long. The CDR3 loop is CASSLRTSGGWETQYF. The CDR3 region has the DNA TGCGCCAGCAGCCTCCGGACTAGCGGGGGATGGGAGACCCAGTACTTC.

V is TRBV2 and J is TRBJ2-1, with 9 bases identical to TRBD1. Per germline, CDR1 SNHLY and CDR2 FYNNEI. V trimming: 5 bases; J trimming: 7 bases; junction bases outside the gene matches: 12. The CDR3 length is 16 residues. In DNA, the CDR3 is TGTGCCAGCAGTTCACTAGGACAGGGGACGGATAATGAGCAGTTCTTC. Amino acids: CASSSLGQGTDNEQFF.

The chain employs TRBV5-1 and TRBJ2-5; no definite D call. Germline V gene data show CDR1 as SGHRS and CDR2 as YFSETQ. V lost 2 bases and J lost 4, with 6 bases in between. The length of the CDR3 is 12 residues. CDR3 sequence reads: CASSFDPETQYF. CDR3 sequence (DNA): TGCGCCAGCAGCTTCGACCCAGAGACCCAGTACTTC.

The chain is built from TRBV28 and TRBJ1-1; a possible D gene is TRBD1 (6 bases). The V end lost 5 bases, the J end lost 4 bases, and 17 bases lay between the germline ends. Germline CDR1 MDHEN, CDR2 SYDVKM. This CDR3 is built from 15 residues. The CDR3 region has the DNA TGTGCCAGCAGTCCAGATTACAGGGAAACCACTGAAGCTTTCTTT. It encodes CASSPDYRETTEAFF.

This clonotype was seen only once. This chain joins TRBV27 and TRBJ2-1; TRBD2 is a possible D gene (6 bases). Trimming pared 5 bases from V and 12 bases from J, leaving 11 bases between. Per the germline V gene, CDR1 is MNHEY and CDR2 is SMNVEV (reference sequence). The CDR3 is 11 residues long. The CDR3 sequence is CASSLGGWQFF. For the CDR3, the DNA is TGTGCCAGCAGTCTGGGAGGCTGGCAGTTCTTC.

The CDR3 sequence: CASGDRVENSPLHF. In nucleotides, the CDR3 is TGTGCCAGCGGGGACAGGGTAGAAAATTCACCCCTCCACTTT. The chain uses TRBV2 and TRBJ1-6; 9 bases map to TRBD1. This CDR3 is built from 14 residues. From germline, CDR1 is SNHLY and CDR2 FYNNEI. V was clipped by 8 bases and J by 7 bases; unmatched bases: 6.

V gene TRBV2 combines with J gene TRBJ2-2, with D possibly being TRBD1 (6 bases). V was trimmed by 6 bases and J by 7 bases, leaving 24 bases between them. Per the germline V gene, CDR1 is SNHLY and CDR2 is FYNNEI. The CDR3 is 17 amino acids. The CDR3 coding sequence is TGTGCCAGCAGGGAGACCCCTGGACAGTCGATTGTCGGGGAGCTGTTTTTT. Its translation: CASRETPGQSIVGELFF.

J is TRBJ2-5 and V is TRBV12-5; 7 positions agree with TRBD1. The CDR3 totals 12 residues. Trimming at V came to 6 bases and at J to 4 bases, leaving 2 bases not matched to a gene. Per germline, CDR1 LGHNT and CDR2 FRNRAP. CDR3 sequence (DNA): TGTGCTAGTGGCTACAGGGGAGAGACCCAGTACTTC. As protein: CASGYRGETQYF.

The table lists this clonotype with a count of one. The chain combines TRBV19 with TRBJ1-1, with a possible D match to TRBD1 (5 bases). CDR1 LNHDA and CDR2 SQIVND come from the germline V gene (reference sequence). V gave up 3 bases and J gave up 5 bases, with 10 bases separating them. This CDR3 has 13 residues. In DNA, the CDR3 is TGTGCCAGTAGTATTCCGGGGGGTACTGAAGCTTTCTTT. As protein: CASSIPGGTEAFF. Together with reference TRBV19 and TRBJ1-1, the CDR3 gives the full variable domain: DGGITQSPKYLFRKEGQNVTLSCEQNLNHDAMYWYRQDPGQGLRLIYYSQIVNDFQKGDIAEGYSVSREKKESFPLTVTSAQKNPTAFYLCASSIPGGTEAFFGQGTRLTVV.

The genes are TRBV9 and TRBJ2-3; 9 nucleotides match TRBD2. With V trimmed by 6 bases and J by 0 bases, 8 bases remained unmatched. This CDR3 contains 16 residues. From germline, CDR1 is SGDLS and CDR2 YYNGEE. CDR3 DNA: TGTGCCAGCACGGTAGCGGGGGCCCCTAGCACAGATACGCAGTATTTT. This translates into CASTVAGAPSTDTQYF.

The table lists this clonotype with a count of one. The rearrangement joins TRBV20-1 to TRBJ2-5; D may be TRBD1 or TRBD2 (5 bases each). The CDR3 contains 12 residues. Trimming removed 6 bases from V and 4 bases from J, with 12 bases in between. Germline V gene sequence: CDR1 DFQATT, CDR2 SNEGSKA (reference sequence). The CDR3 bases are TGCAGTGCCCTCGGGGACCGAGAGACCCAGTACTTC. Residues: CSALGDRETQYF.

The rearrangement joins TRBV5-1 to TRBJ2-5, with D unresolved. Trimming pared 4 bases from V and 1 base from J, leaving 8 bases between. Germline V gene data show CDR1 as SGHRS and CDR2 as YFSETQ. The CDR3 contains 13 residues. CDR3 in DNA: TGCGCCAGCAGCCTTGGAACCCAAGAGACCCAGTACTTC. It is translated as CASSLGTQETQYF.

DNA of the CDR3: TGTGCCAGCAGTTTATTCCACAGAGGCCAGGGAGAGACCCAGTACTTC. It encodes CASSLFHRGQGETQYF. J is TRBJ2-5 and V is TRBV28; D may be TRBD1 (5 bases). Germline loops: CDR1 MDHEN, CDR2 SYDVKM. V was pared by 1 base and J by 4 bases, with 16 bases between. The CDR3 spans 16 residues.

The V call is TRBV29-1, the J call TRBJ1-2; D unresolved. The CDR3 sequence is 13 residues long. Germline values: CDR1 SQVTM, CDR2 ANQGSEA. Trimming removed 4 bases from V and 2 bases from J, with 11 bases in between. The CDR3, as DNA: TGCAGCGTTGGTAGGGAGGGAAACTATGGCTACACCTTC. It encodes CSVGREGNYGYTF.

The J gene is TRBJ2-1, the V gene TRBV9, with TRBD1 matching 7 bases. The CDR3 spans 16 residues. The junction had 12 bases not matched to a gene; V was cut back by 4 bases and J by 5 bases. Germline V gives CDR1 SGDLS, CDR2 YYNGEE. For the CDR3, the DNA is TGTGCCAGCAGCCCTCAACAGGGGACGGGCCACAATGAGCAGTTCTTC. Translation gives CASSPQQGTGHNEQFF.

This chain uses TRBV15 with TRBJ2-7; the D is unclear. The V gene's germline CDR1 is LNHNV and CDR2 YYDKDF (reference sequence). With 5 bases removed from V and 3 bases from J, the gap between germline ends came to 14 bases. The CDR3 has 14 amino acids. The CDR3 region is CATSPSQPRYEQYF. CDR3 in DNA: TGTGCCACCAGCCCGTCTCAGCCCCGCTACGAGCAGTACTTC.

The rearrangement uses TRBV3-1 and TRBJ2-5; TRBD1 matches at 7 bases. CDR1 and CDR2 (germline): LGHDT, YNNKEL (reference sequence). The V gene end was trimmed by 0 bases and the J gene end by 0 bases; junction bases not matched to a gene: 7. This CDR3 has 17 residues. DNA for the CDR3: TGTGCCAGCAGCCAAGATCAGGACAGGCTGTACCAAGAGACCCAGTACTTC. Protein sequence: CASSQDQDRLYQETQYF.

The J gene is TRBJ1-6, the V gene TRBV28; D is ambiguous. The CDR3 covers 11 residues. Germline V gene data show CDR1 as MDHEN and CDR2 as SYDVKM. V was clipped by 6 bases and J by 9 bases, with 6 bases between them. Here the CDR3 reads CASSYRSPLHF. In DNA form, the CDR3 reads TGTGCCAGCAGCTACCGTTCACCCCTCCACTTT.

This clonotype was counted a single time. The V and J genes are TRBV28 and TRBJ2-2, with 7 positions matching TRBD1. After removal of 5 bases from V and 0 bases from J, the junction contained 3 bases not matched to a gene. CDR3 length equals 15 residues. From germline, CDR1 is MDHEN and CDR2 SYDVKM. The CDR3, as DNA: TGTGCCAGCAGTCGACAGGGCACGAACACCGGGGAGCTGTTTTTT. Protein: CASSRQGTNTGELFF.

V gene TRBV4-3 combines with J gene TRBJ1-4; TRBD1 might be the D (5 bases). Trimming left V 5 bases short and J 5 bases short, with 9 bases between. This CDR3 has 13 amino acids. The germline gives CDR1 LGHNA, CDR2 YSLEER. The CDR3 DNA sequence: TGCGCCAGCAGCGGGCCAGGGAATGAAAAACTGTTTTTT. Translating gives CASSGPGNEKLFF.

This rearrangement joins TRBV7-9 to TRBJ2-1, with D possibly TRBD1 on 5 matching bases. The CDR3 has 13 amino acids. The V end was cut by 5 bases, the J end by 7 bases, with 12 bases between. Germline-derived CDR1 and CDR2 are SEHNR and FQNEAQ (reference sequence). CDR3 sequence: CASSRGLENEQFF. CDR3 nucleotide sequence: TGTGCCAGCAGCAGGGGCCTAGAAAATGAGCAGTTCTTC.

The gene calls are TRBV6-5 and TRBJ2-3; D might be TRBD2 (5 bases). Trimming left V 6 bases short and J 0 bases short, with 13 bases between. The CDR3 loop spans 15 amino acids. CDR1 is MNHEY and CDR2 is SVGAGI in the germline V gene. CDR3 nucleotides: TGTGCCAGCAGCTCCAGCGGTTCTAGCACAGATACGCAGTATTTT. This translates into CASSSSGSSTDTQYF.

This chain connects TRBV23-1 to TRBJ2-1; TRBD2 is a possible D gene (5 bases). TRBV23-1 is treated as an ORF (open reading frame) with a function not yet certain. With 3 bases removed from V and 7 bases from J, the gap between germline ends came to 16 bases. The CDR3 runs to 15 residues. This CDR3 reads CASSQLTTGGNEQFF. In DNA form, the CDR3 reads TGCGCCAGCAGTCAGTTAACTACGGGCGGGAATGAGCAGTTCTTC.

The chain has TRBV20-1 and TRBJ2-3; 9 bases map to TRBD2. V shed 8 bases and J 6 bases; nucleotides not matched to a gene: 9. Germline values: CDR1 DFQATT, CDR2 SNEGSKA (reference sequence). CDR3 size: 13 residues. CDR3 in DNA: TGCAGTCCTACGGCGGGGGGGCCGGATACGCAGTATTTT. This sequence encodes CSPTAGGPDTQYF.

The V gene is TRBV29-1, the J gene TRBJ1-1; D not certain. V lost 5 bases and J 1 base, leaving 11 bases between the germline ends. Germline loops: CDR1 SQVTM, CDR2 ANQGSEA. The CDR3 sequence is 13 residues long. CDR3 residues: CSVREVRNTEAFF. CDR3 DNA sequence: TGCAGCGTTAGAGAAGTTCGGAACACTGAAGCTTTCTTT.

V gene TRBV7-9 combines with J gene TRBJ2-7; D unclear. Germline loops: CDR1 SEHNR, CDR2 FQNEAQ (reference sequence). CDR3 length: 12 residues. V was shortened by 5 bases and J by 6 bases, with 11 bases between the two germline ends. CDR3 protein: CASSARHGEQYF. CDR3 bases: TGTGCCAGCAGCGCGAGACACGGCGAGCAGTACTTC.

This sequence joins TRBV5-1 and TRBJ1-6; D unresolved. V was clipped by 0 bases and J by 12 bases, with 7 bases between them. CDR1 and CDR2 from the germline V gene are SGHRS and YFSETQ. This CDR3 has 12 residues. The CDR3 sequence: CASSLDRRPLHF. In DNA form, the CDR3 reads TGCGCCAGCAGCTTGGACCGCCGACCCCTCCACTTT.